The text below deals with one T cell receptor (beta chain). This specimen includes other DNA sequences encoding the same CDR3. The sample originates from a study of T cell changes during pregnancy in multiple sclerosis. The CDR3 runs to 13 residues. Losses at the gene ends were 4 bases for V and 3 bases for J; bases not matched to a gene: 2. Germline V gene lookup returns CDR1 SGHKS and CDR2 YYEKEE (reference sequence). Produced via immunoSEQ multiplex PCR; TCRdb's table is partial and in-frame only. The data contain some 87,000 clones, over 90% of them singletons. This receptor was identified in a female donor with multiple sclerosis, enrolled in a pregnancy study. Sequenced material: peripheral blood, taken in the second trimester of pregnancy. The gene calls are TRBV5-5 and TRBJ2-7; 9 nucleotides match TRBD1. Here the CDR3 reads CASSRDRDYEQYF. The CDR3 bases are TGTGCCAGCAGCCGGGACAGGGACTACGAGCAGTACTTC.